This TCR beta chain was profiled in a study of blood T cell repertoires in COVID-19. The wider study: From T cells, B-cell-depleted T cells, or PBMCs came the material, which was cDNA or gDNA.

The CDR3 totals 16 residues. Per germline, CDR1 LNHDA and CDR2 SQIVND (reference sequence). J was trimmed by 3 bases and V by 9 bases; bases with no gene match: 16. TCRdb's copy holds only in-frame clones and misses some; the assay was immunoSEQ multiplex PCR. The sample yields 100,000 to 150,000 clones, more than 85% seen once. In Seattle, patients joined the study during active infection and were tracked longitudinally. The sequence came from a man aged 45-65 years with COVID-19, enrolled during active disease. The chain has TRBV19 and TRBJ1-2, with 7 positions matching TRBD1. The sequencing sample was made of peripheral blood. The CDR3: CASGRTGGSSHYGYTF. The CDR3, as DNA: TGTGCCAGCGGGCGGACAGGAGGAAGTTCGCACTATGGCTACACCTTC. Full variable domain (outside the CDR3, taken from reference TRBV19 and TRBJ1-2): DGGITQSPKYLFRKEGQNVTLSCEQNLNHDAMYWYRQDPGQGLRLIYYSQIVNDFQKGDIAEGYSVSREKKESFPLTVTSAQKNPTAFYLCASGRTGGSSHYGYTFGSGTRLTVV.